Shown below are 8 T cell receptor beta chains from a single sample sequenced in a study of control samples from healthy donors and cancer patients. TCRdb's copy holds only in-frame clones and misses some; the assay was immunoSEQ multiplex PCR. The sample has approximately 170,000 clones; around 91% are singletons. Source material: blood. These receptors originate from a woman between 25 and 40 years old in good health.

The CDR3 region has the DNA TGTGCCAGCAGTGGGGACTCGTACAATGAGCAGTTCTTC. Protein sequence: CASSGDSYNEQFF. The V and J genes are TRBV6-4 and TRBJ2-1; D possibly corresponds to TRBD2 (6 bases). Trimming cost V 4 bases and J 4 bases, with 8 bases left between them. CDR3 length: 13 residues. The germline V gene encodes CDR1 MRHNA and CDR2 SNTAGT.

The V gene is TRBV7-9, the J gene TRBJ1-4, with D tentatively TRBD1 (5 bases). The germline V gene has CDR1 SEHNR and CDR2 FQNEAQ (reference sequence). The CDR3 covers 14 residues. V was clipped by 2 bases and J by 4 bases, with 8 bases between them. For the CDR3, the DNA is TGTGCCAGCAGCTTACAGGGACTTAATGAAAAACTGTTTTTT. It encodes CASSLQGLNEKLFF.

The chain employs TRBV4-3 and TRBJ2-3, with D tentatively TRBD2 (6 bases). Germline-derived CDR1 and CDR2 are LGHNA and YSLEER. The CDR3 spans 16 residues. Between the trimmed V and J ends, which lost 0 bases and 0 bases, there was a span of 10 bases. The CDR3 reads CASSQDLGGSTDTQYF. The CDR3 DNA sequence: TGCGCCAGCAGCCAAGATCTAGGAGGGAGCACAGATACGCAGTATTTT.

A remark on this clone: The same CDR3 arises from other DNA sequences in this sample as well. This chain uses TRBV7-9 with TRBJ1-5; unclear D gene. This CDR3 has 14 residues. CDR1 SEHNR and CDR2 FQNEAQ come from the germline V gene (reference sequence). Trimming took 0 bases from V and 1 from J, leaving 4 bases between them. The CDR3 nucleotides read TGTGCCAGCAGCTTAGCGGGAAGCAATCAGCCCCAGCATTTT. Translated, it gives CASSLAGSNQPQHF.

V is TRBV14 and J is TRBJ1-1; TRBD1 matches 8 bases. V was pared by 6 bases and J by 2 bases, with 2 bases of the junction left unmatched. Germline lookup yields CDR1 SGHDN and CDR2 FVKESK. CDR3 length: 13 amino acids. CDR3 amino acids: CASSDRGNTEAFF. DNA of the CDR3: TGTGCCAGCAGTGACAGGGGAAACACTGAAGCTTTCTTT.

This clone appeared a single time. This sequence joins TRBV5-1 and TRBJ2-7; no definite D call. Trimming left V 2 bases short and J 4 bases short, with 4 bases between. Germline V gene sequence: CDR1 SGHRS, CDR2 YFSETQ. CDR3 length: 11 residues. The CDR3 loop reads CASSFGYEQYF. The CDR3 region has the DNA TGCGCCAGCAGCTTCGGTTACGAGCAGTACTTC.

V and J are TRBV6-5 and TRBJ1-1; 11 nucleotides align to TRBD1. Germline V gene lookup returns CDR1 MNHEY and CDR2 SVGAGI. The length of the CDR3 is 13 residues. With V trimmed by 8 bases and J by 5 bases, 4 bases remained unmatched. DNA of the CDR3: TGTGCCAGCGCGGGACAGGGGGGGACTGAAGCTTTCTTT. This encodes CASAGQGGTEAFF.

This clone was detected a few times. CDR3 loop: CASSPGGAVQPQHF. The CDR3 DNA reads as TGTGCCAGCTCACCAGGGGGGGCGGTTCAGCCCCAGCATTTT. This rearrangement joins TRBV18 to TRBJ1-5; a possible D gene is TRBD1 (6 bases). The germline V gene encodes CDR1 KGHSH and CDR2 LQKENI. Trimming removed 2 bases at V and 6 bases at J, with 11 bases between. The CDR3 runs to 14 residues.